This TCR beta chain was observed in a study of T cells in Graves' hyperthyroidism and ophthalmopathy. Notes on the study in general: Stable hyperthyroidism was told apart from ophthalmopathy by a model built on 13 V-J features.

A remark on this clonotype: Its antigen is not identified. The conserved final phenylalanine or tryptophan is absent from the CDR3, which likely points to a read error.

RNA transcripts were the template for amplifying TCR beta CDR3 regions. With the HTBI primer set, the TCR CDR3 went through a first round of RT-PCR. TCRdb itself ran the multiplex PCR reads through MiXCR, one entry per CDR3 protein. The sample has about 510,000 distinct CDR3 sequences, 14% seen once. Germline V gives CDR1 SQVTM, CDR2 ANQGSEA. V was trimmed by 5 bases and J by 4 bases, leaving 16 bases between them. The length of the CDR3 is 14 residues. The sample consisted of blood. The clonotype comes from a woman aged 40 to 50 with Graves' hyperthyroidism. The chain links TRBV29-1 to TRBJ2-3, with D perhaps matching TRBD2 (5 bases). The DNA of the CDR3 is TGCAGCGTTTGTAACTACAGCGGTGCAGATACGCAGTATTTA. Translated, it gives CSVCNYSGADTQYL.